Listed here is a single T cell receptor beta chain. The antigen remains undetermined. The source of the sample is a study of siplizumab effects on memory and regulatory T cells. Study-level points and caveats: Siplizumab significantly lowered the alloreactive sequences that could be traced to unstimulated CD4+ memory cells. Assignment of a naive or memory phenotype failed for roughly 75-97% of the proliferating CD4+ or CD8+ clones.

The protocol was immunoSEQ multiplex PCR, while the TCRdb copy is restricted to in-frame clones and leaves out a portion. In the table there are thousands of clones, roughly 70% of which are singletons. The ends were cut back, 6 bases at V and 9 bases at J, with 9 bases in the middle. CDR3 length equals 11 residues. The germline V gene has CDR1 LGHNA and CDR2 YSLEER. The origin of this receptor is a human donor in good health. The specimen sequenced was effector memory CD8+ T cells sorted from blood. The subset: unstimulated CD8+ effector memory T cells. The J gene is TRBJ2-1, the V gene TRBV4-3, with a tentative D call TRBD2 (5 bases). CDR3 coding DNA: TGCGCCAGCAGGCAGAGCGGTGAGCAGTTCTTC. Its translation is CASRQSGEQFF.